This TCR beta chain was sequenced for a study of OX40 agonist ivuxolimab in advanced cancers. Method: immunoSEQ multiplex PCR; TCRdb's copy keeps in-frame clones and lacks some. The repertoire holds about 58,000 clones, with roughly nine tenths as singletons. Here the sequenced sample was CD4+ or CD8+ T cells sorted from blood, taken in a trial of the OX40 agonist ivuxolimab. The receptor comes from an adult with an advanced solid tumor such as melanoma, head and neck, liver or kidney cancer.

CDR3 in amino acids: CASSLSGADSYNEQFF. DNA for the CDR3: TGTGCCAGCAGCTTATCGGGAGCCGACTCCTACAATGAGCAGTTCTTC. V gene TRBV7-9 combines with J gene TRBJ2-1; D is perhaps TRBD2 (6 bases). Germline values: CDR1 SEHNR, CDR2 FQNEAQ (reference sequence). Trimming shortened V by 2 bases and J by 0 bases, and 11 bases separated the two germline ends. The CDR3 has 16 amino acids.